These 13 T cell receptor beta chains were all obtained from the same sample, sequenced in a study of shared clonotypes between healthy human individuals. Measured with immunoSEQ multiplex PCR; TCRdb has only the in-frame clones, and not every one. The sample yields over a million clones, around 82% seen once. The sequenced sample consisted of memory CD4+ T cells from PBMCs. The sample's subset: CD45RA-negative fraction. These receptor sequences come from a man in his late teens or twenties in good health. Some clones in this sample may be carry-over from other donors' samples.

The gene calls are TRBV18 and TRBJ2-2; D is ambiguous. The germline gives CDR1 KGHSH, CDR2 LQKENI. Trimming removed 3 bases at V and 5 bases at J, with 13 bases between. The CDR3 consists of 15 residues. The CDR3 loop reads CASSPSSAYTGELFF. The CDR3 DNA sequence: TGTGCCAGCTCACCGTCCTCCGCCTATACCGGGGAGCTGTTTTTT.

The J gene is TRBJ2-1, the V gene TRBV23-1, with D unclear. TRBV23-1 is assigned to the ORF class and has an uncertain function. The length of the CDR3 is 12 residues. Trimming stripped 8 bases from V and 5 bases from J, with 10 bases between. The CDR3 reads CASVGGDNEQFF. In DNA form, the CDR3 reads TGCGCCAGCGTCGGTGGGGACAATGAGCAGTTCTTC.

This chain links TRBV2 with TRBJ2-1; 10 bases are a match to TRBD2. This CDR3 contains 15 residues. The germline V gene has CDR1 SNHLY and CDR2 FYNNEI. The V gene end was trimmed by 6 bases and the J gene end by 8 bases; junction bases not matched to a gene: 10. This CDR3 is CASRPVLAGEYEQFF. CDR3 coding DNA: TGTGCCAGCAGGCCCGTTCTAGCGGGAGAGTATGAGCAGTTCTTC.

This clone has just a few counts. The chain joins TRBV27 to TRBJ2-1; D is uncertain. Trimming cost V 2 bases and J 0 bases, with 20 bases left between them. Germline V lookup: CDR1 MNHEY, CDR2 SMNVEV (reference sequence). The CDR3 totals 19 residues. The CDR3 here is CASSLSPRLARTSYNEQFF. CDR3 DNA sequence: TGTGCCAGCAGTTTAAGCCCCCGACTCGCTCGGACCTCCTACAATGAGCAGTTCTTC.

The chain recombines TRBV11-2 with TRBJ1-1, with unresolved D. The germline CDR1 and CDR2 sequences are SGHAT and FQNNGV. The CDR3 is 13 amino acids. The V gene lost 3 bases and the J gene lost 0 bases, with 5 bases spanning the gap. CDR3 sequence (DNA): TGTGCCAGCAGCTTCAACCTGAACACTGAAGCTTTCTTT. Translation: CASSFNLNTEAFF.

V usage is TRBV6-5 and J usage is TRBJ1-3; the D is unclear. V was clipped by 0 bases and J by 0 bases, with 3 bases between them. The CDR3 is made up of 14 amino acids. Germline V lookup: CDR1 MNHEY, CDR2 SVGAGI. The CDR3 DNA reads TGTGCCAGCAGTTACTCCACCTCTGGAAACACCATATATTTT. It specifies CASSYSTSGNTIYF.

The gene calls are TRBV7-9 and TRBJ2-5; D may correspond to TRBD1 or TRBD2 (6 bases each). Germline V gives CDR1 SEHNR, CDR2 FQNEAQ (reference sequence). The CDR3 spans 14 residues. V was trimmed by 2 bases and J by 5 bases, leaving 12 bases between them. The CDR3 reads CASSLKGGRETQYF. The CDR3 region has the DNA TGTGCCAGCAGCTTAAAGGGGGGCCGGGAGACCCAGTACTTC.

On this clone: Other DNA sequences within the sample encode an identical CDR3. This sequence joins TRBV6-1 and TRBJ2-7; the match to TRBD1 covers 8 bases. Germline assignment: CDR1 MNHNS and CDR2 SASEGT. The CDR3 contains 13 residues. V was clipped by 8 bases and J by 3 bases; unmatched bases: 6. The chain's CDR3 is CASSRQGSYEQYF. As DNA, the CDR3 is TGTGCCAGCTCCAGACAGGGGAGCTACGAGCAGTACTTC.

The chain carries TRBV2 and TRBJ2-4; D might be TRBD1 or TRBD2, each matching 5 bases. CDR3 length: 15 residues. The germline V and J ends were trimmed by 7 bases and 3 bases, with 16 bases remaining between them. Germline V gene lookup returns CDR1 SNHLY and CDR2 FYNNEI. Here the CDR3 reads CASTERGAGKNIQYF. For the CDR3, the DNA is TGTGCCAGCACCGAACGAGGGGCAGGCAAAAACATTCAGTACTTC. Supplemented by reference TRBV2 and TRBJ2-4, the full variable domain reads EPEVTQTPSHQVTQMGQEVILRCVPISNHLYFYWYRQILGQKVEFLVSFYNNEISEKSEIFDDQFSVERPDGSNFTLKIRSTKLEDSAMYFCASTERGAGKNIQYFGAGTRLSVL.

This clone was recorded only once. The chain couples TRBV28 to TRBJ2-5; TRBD2 agrees at 12 bases. In germline, CDR1 is MDHEN, CDR2 SYDVKM. Germline trimming cut 6 bases from V and 0 bases from J; bases unmatched to any gene: 2. This CDR3 contains 15 residues. Written as DNA, the CDR3 is TGTGCCAGCAGACGACTAGCGGGGGACCAAGAGACCCAGTACTTC. The encoded protein is CASRRLAGDQETQYF.

The chain uses TRBV5-6 and TRBJ1-2; tentative D call: TRBD1 (5 bases). Germline V gene lookup returns CDR1 SGHDT and CDR2 YYEEEE. The CDR3 length is 13 residues. V was pared by 4 bases and J by 4 bases, with 11 bases between. The CDR3 loop reads CASSPDRTYGYTF. CDR3 DNA: TGTGCCAGCAGCCCCGACAGAACCTATGGCTACACCTTC.

CDR3: CASSYFGTGAHEQYF. CDR3 bases: TGTGCCAGCAGTTACTTCGGGACAGGGGCCCACGAGCAGTACTTC. This chain connects TRBV6-5 to TRBJ2-7; 10 nucleotides agree with TRBD1. With 1 base clipped from V and 5 bases from J, the junction kept 5 bases outside the gene matches. Germline lookup yields CDR1 MNHEY and CDR2 SVGAGI. This CDR3 region has 15 residues.

The DNA for the CDR3 is TGTGCCAGCATTTCGAGGCAAGGACGATACAATGAGCAGTTCTTC. Amino acid sequence: CASISRQGRYNEQFF. This chain uses TRBV6-5 with TRBJ2-1; no reliable D call. CDR1 MNHEY and CDR2 SVGAGI come from the germline V gene. The CDR3 is 15 amino acids. V was clipped by 7 bases and J by 4 bases, with 17 bases between them.